This note documents a single T cell receptor beta chain sequence. The sample is drawn from a study of T-cell reconstitution after alpha-beta-depleted transplantation in children. The V and J ends lost 11 bases and 1 base respectively, with 18 bases between them. The CDR3 is made up of 15 amino acids. Germline values: CDR1 MDHEN, CDR2 SYDVKM. Unique molecular identifiers were incorporated when the TCRbeta library was constructed. TCRdb reprocessed the PCR reads via MiXCR and lists one record per CDR3 protein. The sample yields a few hundred thousand distinct CDR3 sequences, 43% seen once. The receptor's source is a girl aged 2 to 10 with aplastic anemia, due to receive a stem cell transplant. This sample comprised PBMCs, obtained before TCRalphabeta/CD19-depleted stem cell transplant. The rearrangement uses TRBV28 and TRBJ1-5; no reliable D call. The CDR3: CAASRNGGSNQPQHF. In DNA form, the CDR3 reads TGTGCCGCGAGTCGGAACGGTGGGAGCAATCAGCCCCAGCATTTT.